Following are 26 T cell receptor beta chains from one sample sequenced in a study of T cells in localized non-small cell lung cancer. Here immunoSEQ multiplex PCR was the method, and the copy in TCRdb shows in-frame clones only, minus some. The sample shows 700 to 950 clones, around 21% of them seen only once. This sample comprised normal lung tissue next to the tumor, obtained before any cancer treatment. All receptors come from a man aged 35-69 years with stage I lung adenocarcinoma.

This clone has a single count. The CDR3 loop reads CASSRTSGTTAYNEQFF. CDR3 sequence (DNA): TGTGCCAGTAGTAGGACTAGCGGGACCACCGCCTACAATGAGCAGTTCTTC. The rearrangement links TRBV19 to TRBJ2-1, with 12 bases matching TRBD2. The germline V gene has CDR1 LNHDA and CDR2 SQIVND (reference sequence). V lost 4 bases to trimming and J lost 2 bases; unmatched junction nucleotides: 6. The length of the CDR3 is 17 residues.

The rearrangement uses TRBV11-3 and TRBJ1-3, with a possible D match to TRBD1 (6 bases). There are 15 residues in the CDR3. CDR1 and CDR2 (germline): SGHNT, YENEEA. Trimming cost V 5 bases and J 4 bases, with 15 bases left between them. CDR3 sequence: CASSQRGGGGNTIYF. CDR3 nucleotide sequence: TGTGCCAGCAGCCAAAGGGGGGGAGGAGGAAACACCATATATTTT.

CDR3 amino acids: CAISESNYGFQYF. The CDR3 bases are TGTGCCATCAGTGAGTCGAATTATGGGTTCCAGTACTTC. The chain has TRBV10-3 and TRBJ2-5; D ambiguous. The CDR3 is 13 residues long. The germline CDR1 and CDR2 sequences are ENHRY and SYGVKD. V lost 0 bases and J 10 bases, leaving 12 bases between the germline ends.

Within the sample, this clone is medium-sized. The V and J genes are TRBV5-3 and TRBJ2-5; TRBD1 might be the D (7 bases). TRBV5-3 is assigned to the ORF class and has an uncertain function. Between the trimmed V and J ends, which lost 0 bases and 4 bases, there was a span of 25 bases. This CDR3 region has 19 residues. As DNA, the CDR3 is TGTGCCAGAAGCTTGGTCCCCCTCCAAGCAGGGGGGTGTCGAGAGACCCAGTACTTC. Translated, it gives CARSLVPLQAGGCRETQYF.

The rearrangement uses TRBV25-1 and TRBJ1-4; 9 bases agree with TRBD1. V lost 5 bases and J lost 6; bases outside the gene matches: 10. CDR1 is MGHDK and CDR2 is SYGVNS in the germline V gene. The CDR3 extends over 16 amino acids. The CDR3 region is CASSHSSGQGDEKLFF. The CDR3 nucleotides read TGTGCCAGCAGTCACTCATCGGGACAGGGAGATGAAAAACTGTTTTTT. The full variable domain, in which reference TRBV25-1 and TRBJ1-4 provide the parts outside the CDR3, is EADIYQTPRYLVIGTGKKITLECSQTMGHDKMYWYQQDPGMELHLIHYSYGVNSTEKGDLSSESTVSRIRTEHFPLTLESARPSHTSQYLCASSHSSGQGDEKLFFGSGTQLSVL.

There are a few counts of this clone. The rearrangement links TRBV6-8 to TRBJ2-3, with D perhaps matching TRBD1 (6 bases). V lost 5 bases and J 2 bases, leaving 11 bases between the germline ends. This CDR3 has 14 amino acids. Germline values: CDR1 MNHGY, CDR2 SAAAGT. For the CDR3, the DNA is TGTGCCAGCAGTGTGGACAGAACCACAGATACGCAGTATTTT. This gives the protein CASSVDRTTDTQYF.

This clone was counted only a few times. This sequence joins TRBV19 and TRBJ1-1, with D unclear. The CDR3 has 16 residues. Trimming removed 5 bases from V and 4 bases from J, with 20 bases in between. Germline V gene data show CDR1 as LNHDA and CDR2 as SQIVND (reference sequence). The CDR3, as DNA: TGTGCCAGTAGTTCCATTAACCTTGACTTGGGCACTGAAGCTTTCTTT. It codes for CASSSINLDLGTEAFF.

This chain joins TRBV11-3 and TRBJ2-3, with 8 bases matching TRBD2. Germline loops: CDR1 SGHNT, CDR2 YENEEA. The CDR3 runs to 15 residues. V was clipped by 1 base and J by 5 bases; unmatched bases: 5. CDR3: CASSLGAGGVDTQYF. In DNA, the CDR3 is TGTGCCAGCAGCTTAGGCGCGGGGGGAGTAGATACGCAGTATTTT.

The gene calls are TRBV11-3 and TRBJ2-2; 7 bases are a match to TRBD2. The J segment lost 2 bases and the V segment lost 2 bases, leaving 5 bases of the junction unmatched. Germline-derived CDR1 and CDR2 are SGHNT and YENEEA. The CDR3 spans 16 residues. The CDR3 is CASSLNSGSNTGELFF. The CDR3 bases are TGTGCCAGCAGCTTAAATAGCGGGTCTAACACCGGGGAGCTGTTTTTT.

The chain links TRBV28 to TRBJ2-7, with D perhaps matching TRBD1 (5 bases). The CDR3 sequence is 13 residues long. V was cut by 7 bases and J by 2 bases, with 12 bases left in between. Germline V gene lookup returns CDR1 MDHEN and CDR2 SYDVKM. The CDR3 is CASTIDSTYEQYF. Here the CDR3 DNA reads TGTGCCAGCACCATTGACAGCACCTACGAGCAGTACTTC.

This clone was found a few times. This chain links TRBV11-3 with TRBJ2-2; 11 bases line up with TRBD2. With V trimmed by 5 bases and J by 5 bases, 10 bases remained unmatched. Germline CDR1 is SGHNT and CDR2 is YENEEA. The CDR3 sequence is 17 residues long. As DNA, the CDR3 is TGTGCCAGCAGCCATAGGCTGAGACTAGCGGGGACCGGGGAGCTGTTTTTT. Residues: CASSHRLRLAGTGELFF.

Within the sample, this clone is hyperexpanded. The J gene is TRBJ1-1, the V gene TRBV11-3, with D possibly TRBD1 on 5 matching bases. The CDR3 has 14 residues. Trimming removed 7 bases at V and 5 bases at J, with 17 bases between. Germline assignment: CDR1 SGHNT and CDR2 YENEEA. The CDR3 is CASILRAGRTEAFF. Here the CDR3 DNA reads TGTGCCAGCATCCTTCGCGCAGGGAGGACTGAAGCTTTCTTT.

The gene calls are TRBV19 and TRBJ1-3, with TRBD1 as a possible D gene (5 bases). Germline V gene data show CDR1 as LNHDA and CDR2 as SQIVND (reference sequence). The CDR3 runs 16 residues. V lost 2 bases, J lost 2 bases, and 13 bases lay in between. In nucleotides, the CDR3 is TGTGCCAGTAGTATATTGGCAGGGTTGGCTGGAAACACCATATATTTT. It codes for CASSILAGLAGNTIYF.

This clone showed up just a few times. The V call is TRBV6-8, the J call TRBJ1-5; D call uncertain. The CDR3 spans 16 residues. V lost 7 bases and J 2 bases, leaving 18 bases between the germline ends. CDR1 is MNHGY, CDR2 SAAAGT, per germline. The CDR3 DNA is TGTGCCAGCATTAAGGAAGGACTCCCTGGCAATCAGCCCCAGCATTTT. Its protein product is CASIKEGLPGNQPQHF.

The chain links TRBV7-7 to TRBJ2-1, with 8 bases identical to TRBD1. The CDR3 is 14 amino acids. Germline values: CDR1 SSHAT, CDR2 FNYEAQ (reference sequence). V shed 4 bases, J shed 9 bases, and the junction held 8 bases outside the gene matches. The CDR3 DNA reads TGTGCCAGCAGCTCTACGGGACAGGCAACTGAGCAGTTCTTC. Amino acid sequence: CASSSTGQATEQFF. The full variable domain, in which reference TRBV7-7 and TRBJ2-1 provide the parts outside the CDR3, is GAGVSQSPRYKVTKRGQDVTLRCDPISSHATLYWYQQALGQGPEFLTYFNYEAQPDKSGLPSDRFSAERPEGSISTLTIQRTEQRDSAMYRCASSSTGQATEQFFGPGTRLTVL.

V is TRBV5-1 and J is TRBJ2-5; 8 positions match TRBD2. V lost 2 bases and J lost 5; bases outside the gene matches: 8. The V gene's germline CDR1 is SGHRS and CDR2 YFSETQ. The CDR3 spans 15 residues. DNA of the CDR3: TGCGCCAGCAGCTTCACGGGGGGGCGTTCTGAGACCCAGTACTTC. Its protein is CASSFTGGRSETQYF.

By its share, this clone is large. CDR3 amino acids: CASSPGDRWGELFF. The DNA of the CDR3 is TGTGCCAGCAGCCCGGGGGACCGGTGGGGGGAGCTGTTTTTT. The chain couples TRBV11-3 to TRBJ2-2, with a weak D call TRBD2 (6 bases). Germline V gene sequence: CDR1 SGHNT, CDR2 YENEEA. This CDR3 is built from 14 residues. Trimming pared 5 bases from V and 8 bases from J, leaving 15 bases between.

This clone is categorized as large. The chain joins TRBV11-3 to TRBJ2-3, with 7 bases aligning to TRBD2. Germline CDR1 SGHNT, CDR2 YENEEA. V lost 3 bases and J lost 0; bases outside the gene matches: 6. The CDR3 sequence is 16 residues long. CDR3 region: CASSLLGRGSTDTQYF. The DNA of the CDR3 is TGTGCCAGCAGCTTGTTGGGGCGGGGGAGCACAGATACGCAGTATTTT.

This clone rates as medium-sized. The chain carries TRBV11-3 and TRBJ2-1; TRBD2 agrees at 10 bases. Germline-derived CDR1 and CDR2 are SGHNT and YENEEA. V shed 5 bases, J shed 7 bases, and the junction held 11 bases outside the gene matches. This CDR3 contains 16 residues. The DNA for the CDR3 is TGTGCCAGCAGCCCACGAAGCGGGGGGGCCGAAAATGAGCAGTTCTTC. Translating gives CASSPRSGGAENEQFF.

The DNA for the CDR3 is TGCGCCAGCAGCTTGGGGTTGAACACTGAAGCTTTCTTT. Its protein is CASSLGLNTEAFF. The chain is built from TRBV23-1 and TRBJ1-1, with D hard to call. Being an ORF, TRBV23-1 has a function that is uncertain. The V gene lost 6 bases and the J gene lost 0 bases, with 8 bases spanning the gap. This CDR3 is built from 13 residues.

This clone was seen more than once but under ten times. This sequence joins TRBV9 and TRBJ2-3, with 11 bases that match TRBD2. The CDR3 has 19 residues. With 4 bases clipped from V and 2 bases from J, the junction kept 15 bases outside the gene matches. Germline CDR1 and CDR2: SGDLS and YYNGEE. The DNA of the CDR3 is TGTGCCAGCAGCATCGGACCGGGACTAGCGGCGAAAAACACAGATACGCAGTATTTT. Translation gives CASSIGPGLAAKNTDTQYF.

This clone was picked up a small number of times. This chain links TRBV11-3 with TRBJ1-5; D is unclear. V was cut by 5 bases and J by 6 bases, with 14 bases left in between. In germline, CDR1 is SGHNT, CDR2 YENEEA. The CDR3 covers 14 residues. Written as DNA, the CDR3 is TGTGCCAGCAGCCTAACCTCCAGCCTTCAGCCCCAGCATTTT. It yields the protein CASSLTSSLQPQHF.

The chain employs TRBV28 and TRBJ1-3, with 7 bases that match TRBD1. V lost 5 bases, J lost 0 bases, and 10 bases stayed unmatched. This CDR3 has 17 amino acids. Germline loops: CDR1 MDHEN, CDR2 SYDVKM. CDR3 in amino acids: CASSPGGAAVSGNTIYF. The CDR3 coding sequence is TGTGCCAGCAGTCCAGGGGGGGCAGCGGTCTCTGGAAACACCATATATTTT.

This chain connects TRBV11-3 to TRBJ2-1, with 11 bases aligning to TRBD2. Trimming at V came to 2 bases and at J to 3 bases, leaving 0 bases not matched to a gene. Germline V lookup: CDR1 SGHNT, CDR2 YENEEA. The length of the CDR3 is 15 residues. CDR3 region: CASSLTSGGYNEQFF. The CDR3 nucleotides are TGTGCCAGCAGCTTAACTAGCGGGGGCTACAATGAGCAGTTCTTC.

This chain connects TRBV11-3 to TRBJ1-5; 9 bases agree with TRBD1. V dropped 4 bases and J dropped 0; count of bases not matched to a gene: 7. Germline values: CDR1 SGHNT, CDR2 YENEEA. This CDR3 has 17 residues. The CDR3 coding sequence is TGTGCCAGCAGCTCGGACAGGGGAGGTTATAGCAATCAGCCCCAGCATTTT. This translates into CASSSDRGGYSNQPQHF. Filled out from reference TRBV11-3 and TRBJ1-5, the complete variable domain reads EAGVVQSPRYKIIEKKQPVAFWCNPISGHNTLYWYLQNLGQGPELLIRYENEEAVDDSQLPKDRFSAERLKGVDSTLKIQPAELGDSAVYLCASSSDRGGYSNQPQHFGDGTRLSIL.

This sequence joins TRBV6-8 and TRBJ2-1; 14 bases are a match to TRBD2. Germline CDR1 reads MNHGY; CDR2 reads SAAAGT. The CDR3 length is 20 residues. Unmatched junction bases numbered 15, after V lost 6 bases and J lost 2 bases. The CDR3 nucleotides are TGTGCCAGCAGCCCCCCATTATTGACTAGCGGGAGGGTCACCTACAATGAGCAGTTCTTC. This sequence encodes CASSPPLLTSGRVTYNEQFF.